Sequencing of this T cell receptor beta chain was carried out in a study of T cells after yellow fever vaccination. General study findings and limits: Abundant bulk-population clonotypes could contaminate the FACS-sorted repertoires. Relatively few clonotypes were ones that appeared in both CD4 and CD8 compartments.

Germline CDR1 is DFQATT and CDR2 is SNEGSKA (reference sequence). Trimming removed 7 bases from V and 10 bases from J; junction bases left unmatched: 9. The CDR3 contains 13 residues. TCRdb reprocessed the 5' RACE reads with MiXCR, giving one entry per CDR3 protein. The table shows approximately 450,000 distinct CDR3 sequences, with about 19% occurring only once. A word on this clonotype: Its specificity is unknown.

The chain carries TRBV20-1 and TRBJ1-6, with TRBD1 identical over 8 bases. The receptor comes from a young man who received the YFV17D yellow fever vaccine. The source was PBMCs, collected before the yellow fever booster vaccination. CDR3: CSGQGPRGSPLHF. Here the CDR3 DNA reads TGCAGTGGACAGGGGCCCCGTGGCTCACCCCTCCACTTT.